This passage covers 28 T cell receptor beta chains from one sample sequenced in a study of response to subunit inactivated influenza vaccine. TCRdb fed the RT-PCR reads into MiXCR, producing one record per CDR3 protein. The sample gives 500,000 to 550,000 distinct CDR3 sequences, 6.5% to 8% of which show up once; 10% to 15% is in the top ten. The source material was PBMCs from blood, sampled around 2 years after vaccination. Every receptor here comes from a man in his fifties or sixties who received an inactivated influenza vaccine.

J is TRBJ1-1 and V is TRBV20-1; 7 nucleotides match TRBD1. Germline CDR1 and CDR2: DFQATT and SNEGSKA (reference sequence). The V gene end was trimmed by 0 bases and the J gene end by 4 bases; junction bases not matched to a gene: 5. The CDR3 consists of 14 residues. The DNA for the CDR3 is TGCAGTGCTAGAGACACCTCAGGGGGCACTGAAGCTTTCTTT. Its translation: CSARDTSGGTEAFF.

The rearrangement joins TRBV18 to TRBJ1-1; D uncertain. Germline-derived CDR1 and CDR2 are KGHSH and LQKENI. Trimming took 4 bases from V and 6 from J, leaving 15 bases between them. The CDR3 runs 14 residues. Here the CDR3 DNA reads TGTGCCAGCTCACAAGGGCAGTTAGGACCTGAAGCTTTCTTT. It codes for CASSQGQLGPEAFF. Together with reference TRBV18 and TRBJ1-1, the CDR3 gives the full variable domain: NAGVMQNPRHLVRRRGQEARLRCSPMKGHSHVYWYRQLPEEGLKFMVYLQKENIIDESGMPKERFSAEFPKEGPSILRIQQVVRGDSAAYFCASSQGQLGPEAFFGQGTRLTVV.

This clonotype has just a few counts. DNA for the CDR3: TGTGCCAGCAGCTTACAAAACAGGGGTACCGATACGCAGTATTTT. It codes for CASSLQNRGTDTQYF. The rearrangement links TRBV7-9 to TRBJ2-3; 7 positions match TRBD1. V dropped 2 bases and J dropped 6; count of bases not matched to a gene: 8. The CDR3 length is 15 residues. The germline V gene encodes CDR1 SEHNR and CDR2 FQNEAQ (reference sequence).

This clonotype was counted only a few times. The chain uses TRBV7-9 and TRBJ2-1, with 10 positions matching TRBD2. Trimming took 5 bases from V and 5 from J; bases not matched to a gene: 9. CDR1 is SEHNR, CDR2 FQNEAQ, per germline (reference sequence). The CDR3 covers 16 residues. DNA of the CDR3: TGTGCCAGCAGCCACACAGCGGGAGGGAAGAACAATGAGCAGTTCTTC. Its translation is CASSHTAGGKNNEQFF. The complete variable domain, with remaining parts taken from reference TRBV7-9 and TRBJ2-1, reads DTGVSQNPRHKITKRGQNVTFRCDPISEHNRLYWYRQTLGQGPEFLTYFQNEAQLEKSRLLSDRFSAERPKGSFSTLEIQRTEQGDSAMYLCASSHTAGGKNNEQFFGPGTRLTVL.

This clonotype came up a few times. The V and J genes are TRBV6-5 and TRBJ1-2; tentative D call: TRBD1 (6 bases). This CDR3 is built from 15 residues. Germline V gene data show CDR1 as MNHEY and CDR2 as SVGAGI. Trimming took 6 bases from V and 4 from J, leaving 18 bases between them. For the CDR3, the DNA is TGTGCCAGCAGCTACCTCCAGGGGCGGGGCTATGGCTACACCTTC. It encodes CASSYLQGRGYGYTF.

The J gene is TRBJ1-6, the V gene TRBV30, with TRBD1 as a possible D gene (5 bases). V was shortened by 1 base and J by 7 bases, with 14 bases between the two germline ends. Germline CDR1 and CDR2: GTSNPN and SVGIG (reference sequence). The CDR3 length is 15 residues. The CDR3 spells CAWSAAFQGNSPLHF. CDR3 in DNA: TGTGCCTGGAGTGCGGCATTCCAGGGCAATTCACCCCTCCACTTT.

The table lists this clonotype with a few counts. This rearrangement joins TRBV6-2 or TRBV6-3 to TRBJ1-5; no reliable D call. Germline lookup yields CDR1 MNHEY and CDR2 SVGEGT. This CDR3 contains 17 residues. Trimming stripped 5 bases from V and 0 bases from J, with 17 bases between. CDR3 nucleotides: TGTGCCAGCAGTACGAACCGCGGGTCGGATAGCAATCAGCCCCAGCATTTT. It specifies CASSTNRGSDSNQPQHF.

This clonotype turned up a few times. The chain carries TRBV10-3 and TRBJ2-5; possibly TRBD1 for D (7 bases). The CDR3 is made up of 14 amino acids. Looked up from germline, CDR1 is ENHRY and CDR2 is SYGVKD. V was trimmed by 6 bases and J by 2 bases, leaving 13 bases between them. CDR3 nucleotides: TGTGCCATCAGGCGGGACAGCACACAAGAGACCCAGTACTTC. Protein product: CAIRRDSTQETQYF.

There are a few counts of this clonotype. V is TRBV6-1 and J is TRBJ2-5; D gene uncertain. The germline CDR1 and CDR2 sequences are MNHNS and SASEGT. The CDR3 has 16 amino acids. Trimming stripped 1 base from V and 3 bases from J, with 15 bases between. The DNA for the CDR3 is TGTGCCAGCAGTGAAGGAGTAGTCCGCCGGGAAGAGACCCAGTACTTC. Its protein is CASSEGVVRREETQYF.

This clonotype was seen a few times. The V gene is TRBV6-2 or TRBV6-3, the J gene TRBJ2-3; 7 nucleotides line up with TRBD2. Germline V lookup: CDR1 MNHEY, CDR2 SVGEGT. There are 15 residues in the CDR3. J lost 4 bases, V lost 3 bases, and 7 bases had no gene match. CDR3 protein: CASSYRGRGPDTQYF. DNA for the CDR3: TGTGCCAGCAGTTATCGCGGGAGAGGGCCAGATACGCAGTATTTT.

In this sample, this clonotype turned up a few times. One junction end does not reproduce the germline sequence, and a read error may be involved. The genes are TRBV6-2 or TRBV6-3 and TRBJ1-2; TRBD1 matches at 7 bases. This CDR3 region has 15 residues. CDR1 and CDR2 (germline): MNHEY, SVGEGT. CDR3 sequence: CASSYWTGGDYGYTF. CDR3 nucleotide sequence: TGTGCCAGCAGCTACTGGACAGGAGGGGACTATGGCTACACCTTC.

This clonotype was recorded many times. The chain is built from TRBV4-2 and TRBJ2-2; D tentatively reads TRBD1 or TRBD2 (6 bases each). CDR3 size: 15 residues. The germline V gene has CDR1 LGHNA and CDR2 YNFKEQ. Deletions cut 0 bases from V and 7 bases from J, with 12 bases between. CDR3 in amino acids: CASSQEVRGGGELFF. Here the CDR3 DNA reads TGTGCCAGCAGCCAAGAGGTCAGGGGAGGCGGGGAGCTGTTTTTT.

This clonotype has a handful of counts. V and J are TRBV20-1 and TRBJ2-6; unclear D gene. The V end lost 0 bases, the J end lost 2 bases, and 8 bases lay between the germline ends. The CDR3 runs to 15 residues. Germline-derived CDR1 and CDR2 are DFQATT and SNEGSKA (reference sequence). DNA of the CDR3: TGCAGTGCTAGAGATAGGGAAACTGGGGCCAACGTCCTGACTTTC. Translated, it gives CSARDRETGANVLTF.

This chain joins TRBV20-1 and TRBJ1-6; maybe TRBD1 (5 bases). The V gene's germline CDR1 is DFQATT and CDR2 SNEGSKA (reference sequence). The V end lost 4 bases, the J end lost 5 bases, and 12 bases lay between the germline ends. The CDR3 has 14 amino acids. The CDR3 coding sequence is TGCAGTGCTACGGACACCTCTAATAATTCACCCCTCCACTTT. Its protein is CSATDTSNNSPLHF.

The chain combines TRBV2 with TRBJ2-3, with D perhaps TRBD1 (6 bases). Germline V gene lookup returns CDR1 SNHLY and CDR2 FYNNEI. The CDR3 has 16 amino acids. Trimming pared 5 bases from V and 0 bases from J, leaving 15 bases between. CDR3: CASSSPGTTSTDTQYF. Here the CDR3 DNA reads TGTGCCAGCAGTTCGCCCGGGACAACTAGCACAGATACGCAGTATTTT.

The CDR3 reads CASSLGVVVPEAFF. The CDR3 DNA sequence: TGCGCCAGCAGCTTAGGTGTGGTTGTCCCTGAAGCTTTCTTT. V and J are TRBV5-1 and TRBJ1-1; D unclear. This CDR3 has 14 residues. The V and J ends lost 2 bases and 6 bases respectively, with 14 bases between them. Germline lookup yields CDR1 SGHRS and CDR2 YFSETQ.

This sequence joins TRBV29-1 and TRBJ2-7; D unresolved. The CDR3 sequence is 12 residues long. V lost 5 bases to trimming and J lost 5 bases, with 13 bases between them. Germline V gene data show CDR1 as SQVTM and CDR2 as ANQGSEA. The CDR3 DNA sequence: TGCAGCGTTTTTGAAGAATCGGACGAGCAGTACTTC. Translation: CSVFEESDEQYF.

This clonotype turned up a few times. V is TRBV7-9 and J is TRBJ2-3; 8 bases line up with TRBD2. CDR1 is SEHNR and CDR2 is FQNEAQ in the germline V gene (reference sequence). Trimming cost V 4 bases and J 6 bases; bases outside gene matches: 12. CDR3 length equals 16 residues. CDR3 sequence reads: CASSSGVLAGSDTQYF. The CDR3 DNA sequence: TGTGCCAGCAGCTCGGGGGTGCTAGCGGGCTCGGATACGCAGTATTTT. Complete variable domain (other parts from reference TRBV7-9 and TRBJ2-3): DTGVSQNPRHKITKRGQNVTFRCDPISEHNRLYWYRQTLGQGPEFLTYFQNEAQLEKSRLLSDRFSAERPKGSFSTLEIQRTEQGDSAMYLCASSSGVLAGSDTQYFGPGTRLTVL.

The chain joins TRBV20-1 to TRBJ2-5; 12 bases agree with TRBD2. The CDR3 loop spans 16 amino acids. Germline V gene sequence: CDR1 DFQATT, CDR2 SNEGSKA (reference sequence). Losses at the gene ends were 3 bases for V and 6 bases for J; bases not matched to a gene: 11. In nucleotides, the CDR3 is TGCAGTGCTAGGGTCCTGACTAGCGGGGGCAGTCAGACCCAGTACTTC. Translating gives CSARVLTSGGSQTQYF.

This clonotype was recorded only once. The chain carries TRBV12-2 and TRBJ2-5; TRBD2 was called by the table and not checked on the DNA. TRBV12-2 is deemed a pseudogene. The CDR3 is made up of 19 amino acids. In DNA form, the CDR3 reads TGTGCAAGTCGCTTGCGACCGGGACTAGCGCTCAAAAACCAAGAGACCCAGTACTTC. Translating it yields CASRLRPGLALKNQETQYF.

This rearrangement joins TRBV12-3 or TRBV12-4 to TRBJ2-5, with D possibly being TRBD1 or TRBD2 (5 bases each). V lost 8 bases and J lost 2, with 12 bases in between. This CDR3 spans 13 amino acids. The DNA of the CDR3 is TGTGCCAGCGGTCGGGGCCTACAAGAGACCCAGTACTTC. Translated: CASGRGLQETQYF.

This clonotype was recorded many times. V is TRBV11-3 and J is TRBJ2-1; TRBD2 agrees at 10 bases. Unmatched junction bases numbered 6, after V lost 1 base and J lost 9 bases. Germline CDR1 SGHNT, CDR2 YENEEA. The CDR3 extends over 15 amino acids. The CDR3 is CASSLGSGGLVEQFF. For the CDR3, the DNA is TGTGCCAGCAGCTTAGGTAGCGGGGGGTTGGTTGAGCAGTTCTTC. Filled out from reference TRBV11-3 and TRBJ2-1, the complete variable domain reads EAGVVQSPRYKIIEKKQPVAFWCNPISGHNTLYWYLQNLGQGPELLIRYENEEAVDDSQLPKDRFSAERLKGVDSTLKIQPAELGDSAVYLCASSLGSGGLVEQFFGPGTRLTVL.

This chain uses TRBV18 with TRBJ2-1; possible D gene TRBD1, 5 bases. CDR3 size: 13 residues. Germline loops: CDR1 KGHSH, CDR2 LQKENI. Trimming cost V 2 bases and J 12 bases, with 14 bases left between them. The CDR3 DNA reads as TGTGCCAGCTCACCAAAGACAGCCTTCGGGCAGTTCTTC. Translated, it gives CASSPKTAFGQFF.

By proportion, this clonotype is medium-sized. The chain uses TRBV5-1 and TRBJ2-1; the match to TRBD2 covers 9 bases. V lost 0 bases to trimming and J lost 9 bases; unmatched junction nucleotides: 7. The V gene's germline CDR1 is SGHRS and CDR2 YFSETQ. The CDR3 sequence is 15 residues long. CDR3 DNA sequence: TGCGCCAGCAGCTTGGAGGGACTAGCCGGGAGTGAGCAGTTCTTC. It encodes CASSLEGLAGSEQFF.

The chain links TRBV6-1 to TRBJ1-3, with D hard to call. Germline CDR1 and CDR2: MNHNS and SASEGT. The V end lost 5 bases, the J end lost 0 bases, and 14 bases lay between the germline ends. The CDR3 totals 16 residues. The CDR3 protein is CASSPHALSSGNTIYF. The CDR3 region has the DNA TGTGCCAGCAGTCCACACGCCCTTAGCTCTGGAAACACCATATATTTT.

This clonotype was picked up a small number of times. CDR3 region: CASSEGTTSYNEQFF. CDR3 DNA: TGTGCCAGCAGTGAGGGGACCACCTCCTACAATGAGCAGTTCTTC. V gene TRBV2 combines with J gene TRBJ2-1; D is possibly TRBD1 or TRBD2 (5 bases each). CDR3 length: 15 amino acids. Germline lookup yields CDR1 SNHLY and CDR2 FYNNEI. Trimming removed 3 bases at V and 0 bases at J, with 9 bases between.

This rearrangement joins TRBV19 to TRBJ1-5, with 7 positions matching TRBD1. CDR1 and CDR2 from the germline V gene are LNHDA and SQIVND (reference sequence). The ends lost 5 bases at V and 0 bases at J; junction bases unmatched: 4. The CDR3 totals 15 residues. CDR3 amino acids: CASSGQVDSNQPQHF. In DNA form, the CDR3 reads TGTGCCAGTAGTGGACAGGTAGATAGCAATCAGCCCCAGCATTTT.

This clonotype was picked up many times. The chain carries TRBV20-1 and TRBJ2-4, with 8 positions matching TRBD1. CDR3 size: 14 residues. Germline values: CDR1 DFQATT, CDR2 SNEGSKA (reference sequence). The V and J ends lost 7 bases and 9 bases, in that order; junction bases with no gene match: 14. This CDR3 is CSVDGQGGVGIQYF. CDR3 nucleotides: TGCAGTGTTGACGGACAGGGCGGGGTCGGCATTCAGTACTTC.